The sequence of this T cell receptor beta chain was determined in a study of T cells after yellow fever vaccination. Points from the study as a whole: Researchers cautioned that FACS-sorted repertoires could harbor abundant clonotypes contaminating from the bulk population. The study found a weaker secondary response that peaked faster, day 5 versus 15. A small proportion of clonotypes was detected in both the CD4 and CD8 compartments.

As regards this clonotype: Its antigen is currently unknown.

The ends lost 4 bases at V and 6 bases at J; junction bases unmatched: 2. Looked up from germline, CDR1 is SGHTA and CDR2 is FQGNSA. CDR3 length: 15 amino acids. A 5'RACE template-switching step, the method used to make TCR cDNA, added a universal primer site and UMIs. TCRdb re-called the 5' RACE reads with MiXCR, one entry per CDR3 protein. Of roughly 160,000 distinct CDR3 sequences detected, approximately 9.9% appear once; the ten largest clones hold approximately 35%. The chain links TRBV7-2 to TRBJ2-1; 14 nucleotides align to TRBD2. The receptor's source is a man younger than 30 who received the YFV17D yellow fever vaccine. Specimen: CD8+ T cells sorted from PBMCs, collected 45 days after the yellow fever booster vaccination. The CDR3 bases are TGTGCCAGCAGCTGGGGACTAGCGGGGGCCAATGAGCAGTTCTTC. It is translated as CASSWGLAGANEQFF. The complete variable domain, with remaining parts taken from reference TRBV7-2 and TRBJ2-1, reads GAGVSQSPSNKVTEKGKDVELRCDPISGHTALYWYRQSLGQGLEFLIYFQGNSAPDKSGLPSDRFSAERTGGSVSTLTIQRTQQEDSAVYLCASSWGLAGANEQFFGPGTRLTVL.